This is a list of T cell receptor beta chains from one sample in a study of blood T cells in healthy people across ages. TCRdb itself ran the 5' RACE reads through MiXCR, one entry per CDR3 protein. The data hold 350,000 to 450,000 distinct CDR3 sequences, with more than 45% observed a single time. The sequenced sample was blood. These receptors came from a man in his sixties in good health. Both conserved end residues are part of each CDR3. The D gene is left open where the match is weak. Clone size, where shown, is once, few, many, or a class for clones that have expanded.

clone size: .; V gene: TRBV25-1; D gene: .; J gene: TRBJ1-1; CDR3 DNA: TGTGCCAGCAGGACGGAGGGGAGGGGGAACACTGAAGCTTTCTTT; CDR3 protein: CASRTEGRGNTEAFF
clone size: few; V gene: TRBV5-1; D gene: TRBD2; J gene: TRBJ2-1; CDR3 DNA: TGCGCCAGCAGCCGTCAAGCGGGGGGCTCCTACAATGAGCAGTTCTTC; CDR3 protein: CASSRQAGGSYNEQFF
clone size: .; V gene: TRBV20-1; D gene: .; J gene: TRBJ2-5; CDR3 DNA: TGCAGTGCTAGAGATCGCGCCCAGGGAATGTCCCAGTACTTC; CDR3 protein: CSARDRAQGMSQYF
clone size: .; V gene: TRBV29-1; D gene: .; J gene: TRBJ2-7; CDR3 DNA: TGCAGCGTTGACACTTGGCACGAGCAGTACTTC; CDR3 protein: CSVDTWHEQYF
clone size: .; V gene: TRBV20-1; D gene: .; J gene: TRBJ2-7; CDR3 DNA: TGCAGTGCTGTGCAGGCCCCAATCTACGAGCAGTACTTC; CDR3 protein: CSAVQAPIYEQYF
clone size: few; V gene: TRBV7-9; D gene: TRBD1; J gene: TRBJ1-6; CDR3 DNA: TGTGCCAGCAGCTTGGGACAGGGGACTTCACCCCTCCACTTT; CDR3 protein: CASSLGQGTSPLHF
clone size: .; V gene: TRBV21-1; D gene: .; J gene: TRBJ1-2; CDR3 DNA: TGTGCCAGCAGGTCCGACCACGGACAGACTAAGCGCGGAGGCTACACCTTC; CDR3 protein: CASRSDHGQTKRGGYTF
clone size: .; V gene: TRBV7-2; D gene: .; J gene: TRBJ2-7; CDR3 DNA: TGTGCCAGCAGCTCCAAGGGGGCGGGGGGTATCTACGAGCAGTACTTC; CDR3 protein: CASSSKGAGGIYEQYF
clone size: .; V gene: TRBV10-3; D gene: TRBD1; J gene: TRBJ1-2; CDR3 DNA: TGTGCCATCAGTGATACAGGGGTTTTCTATGGCTACACCTTC; CDR3 protein: CAISDTGVFYGYTF
clone size: few; V gene: TRBV4-2; D gene: .; J gene: TRBJ2-1; CDR3 DNA: TGTGCCAGCAGCCAAGGGGTCTCCTACAATGAGCAGTTCTTC; CDR3 protein: CASSQGVSYNEQFF
clone size: few; V gene: TRBV5-4; D gene: .; J gene: TRBJ2-4; CDR3 DNA: TGTGCCAGCAGCTATCGGGACGCCAGAGCCAAAAACATTCAGTACTTC; CDR3 protein: CASSYRDARAKNIQYF
clone size: .; V gene: TRBV27; D gene: .; J gene: TRBJ2-7; CDR3 DNA: TGTGCCAGCAGTTTATACTCATCCTACGAGCGGTACTTC; CDR3 protein: CASSLYSSYERYF
clone size: many; V gene: TRBV25-1; D gene: .; J gene: TRBJ2-3; CDR3 DNA: TGTGCCAGGCGGGGGCGGGAGAGCACAGATACGCAGTATTTT; CDR3 protein: CARRGRESTDTQYF
clone size: .; V gene: TRBV20-1; D gene: TRBD2; J gene: TRBJ2-5; CDR3 DNA: TGCAGTGCTAGAGGGCTAGCGGGAGTTGGGGAGACCCAGTACTTC; CDR3 protein: CSARGLAGVGETQYF
clone size: .; V gene: TRBV6-6; D gene: .; J gene: TRBJ2-1; CDR3 DNA: TGTGCCAGCAGTAGCCAGGGGAACTACAATGAGCAGTTCTTC; CDR3 protein: CASSSQGNYNEQFF
clone size: .; V gene: TRBV29-1; D gene: .; J gene: TRBJ2-7; CDR3 DNA: TGCAGCGTCCCGGGGACTGGCGGTGGGGAGCAGTACTTC; CDR3 protein: CSVPGTGGGEQYF
clone size: .; V gene: TRBV5-1; D gene: TRBD1; J gene: TRBJ2-5; CDR3 DNA: TGCGCCAGCGGCTTGGGAGCAGGGGGCAATCGGGAGACCCAGTACTTC; CDR3 protein: CASGLGAGGNRETQYF
clone size: .; V gene: TRBV10-3; D gene: .; J gene: TRBJ2-6; CDR3 DNA: TGTGCCATCAGTGAACTCCAGGGTTCTGGGGCCAACGTCCTGACTTTC; CDR3 protein: CAISELQGSGANVLTF
clone size: .; V gene: TRBV14; D gene: .; J gene: TRBJ2-6; CDR3 DNA: TGTGCCAGCAGCCAAGCGCGGTTCAGCTCTGGGGCCAACGTCCTGACTTTC; CDR3 protein: CASSQARFSSGANVLTF
clone size: .; V gene: TRBV7-2; D gene: .; J gene: TRBJ2-1; CDR3 DNA: TGTGCCAGCAGCTTGAGGGAGGTCTACAATGAGCAGTTCTTC; CDR3 protein: CASSLREVYNEQFF